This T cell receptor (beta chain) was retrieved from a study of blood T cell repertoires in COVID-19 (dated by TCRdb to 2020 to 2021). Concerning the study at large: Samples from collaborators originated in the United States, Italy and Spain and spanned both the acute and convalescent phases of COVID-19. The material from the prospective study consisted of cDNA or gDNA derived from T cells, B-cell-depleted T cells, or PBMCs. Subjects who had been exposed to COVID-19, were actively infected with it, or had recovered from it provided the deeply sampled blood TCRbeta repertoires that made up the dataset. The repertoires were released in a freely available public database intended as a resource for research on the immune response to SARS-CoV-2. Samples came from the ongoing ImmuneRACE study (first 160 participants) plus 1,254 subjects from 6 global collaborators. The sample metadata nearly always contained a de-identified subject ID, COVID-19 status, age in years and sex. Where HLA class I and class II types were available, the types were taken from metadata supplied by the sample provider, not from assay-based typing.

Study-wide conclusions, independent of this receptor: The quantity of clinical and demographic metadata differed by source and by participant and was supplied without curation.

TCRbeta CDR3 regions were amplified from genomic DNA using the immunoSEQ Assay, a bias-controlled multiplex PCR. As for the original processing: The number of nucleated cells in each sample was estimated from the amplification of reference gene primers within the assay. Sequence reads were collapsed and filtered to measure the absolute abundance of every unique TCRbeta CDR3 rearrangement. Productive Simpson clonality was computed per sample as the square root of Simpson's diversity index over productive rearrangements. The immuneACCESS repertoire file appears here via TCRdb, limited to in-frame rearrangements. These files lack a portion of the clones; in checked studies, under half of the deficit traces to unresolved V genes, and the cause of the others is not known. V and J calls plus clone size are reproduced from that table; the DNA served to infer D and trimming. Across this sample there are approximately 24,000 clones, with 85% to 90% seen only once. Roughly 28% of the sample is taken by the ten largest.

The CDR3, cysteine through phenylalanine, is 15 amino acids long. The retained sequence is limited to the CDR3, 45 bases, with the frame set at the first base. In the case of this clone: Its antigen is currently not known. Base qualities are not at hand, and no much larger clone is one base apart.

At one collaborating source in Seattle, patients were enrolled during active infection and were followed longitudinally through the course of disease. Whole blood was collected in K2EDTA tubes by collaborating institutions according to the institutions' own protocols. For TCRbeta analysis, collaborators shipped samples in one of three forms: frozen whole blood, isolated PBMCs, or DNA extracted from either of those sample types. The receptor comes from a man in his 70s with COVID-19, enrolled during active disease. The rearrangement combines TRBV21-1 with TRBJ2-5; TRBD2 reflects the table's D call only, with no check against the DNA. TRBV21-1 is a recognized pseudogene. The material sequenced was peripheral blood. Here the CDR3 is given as CASSKWATLGGTQYF. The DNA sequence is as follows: TGTGCCAGCAGCAAATGGGCAACCTTAGGAGGGACCCAGTACTTC.